These 13 T cell receptor beta chains share one sample of origin, sequenced in a study of blood T cell repertoires in COVID-19. Clones were sequenced by immunoSEQ multiplex PCR, and TCRdb holds only the in-frame ones, with some missing. Here the sample spans 64,000 or so clones, approximately 80% being singletons. Sequenced sample: peripheral blood. The receptors were gathered from a human donor in a cohort sampled during active COVID-19.

The genes are TRBV6-5 and TRBJ1-5, with 7 bases aligning to TRBD1. After removal of 5 bases from V and 4 bases from J, the junction contained 5 bases not matched to a gene. The CDR3 contains 14 residues. Germline CDR1 MNHEY, CDR2 SVGAGI. The CDR3 DNA reads TGTGCCAGCAGTAGGGACAGATCGAATCAGCCCCAGCATTTT. Translation: CASSRDRSNQPQHF.

The V and J genes are TRBV27 and TRBJ2-2; no clear D. V was clipped by 0 bases and J by 6 bases, with 14 bases between them. The CDR3 is 16 amino acids. Germline CDR1 and CDR2: MNHEY and SMNVEV (reference sequence). The CDR3 DNA reads as TGTGCCAGCAGTTTATCACCCCCGGGTCGGGCCGGGGAGCTGTTTTTT. This sequence encodes CASSLSPPGRAGELFF.

This sequence joins TRBV6-2 or TRBV6-3 and TRBJ2-5, with TRBD1 as a possible D gene (6 bases). This CDR3 has 15 residues. Deletions cut 5 bases from V and 5 bases from J, with 18 bases between. Germline V gene sequence: CDR1 MNHEY, CDR2 SVGEGT. The CDR3 sequence is CASSSWGRGSETQYF. The DNA of the CDR3 is TGTGCCAGCAGTAGCTGGGGTAGGGGGTCGGAGACCCAGTACTTC.

V gene TRBV7-2 combines with J gene TRBJ2-7; the D is unclear. V lost 4 bases and J 3 bases, leaving 10 bases between the germline ends. From germline, CDR1 is SGHTA and CDR2 FQGNSA. The CDR3 consists of 13 residues. CDR3 protein: CASSSIRNYEQYF. The CDR3, as DNA: TGTGCCAGCAGCTCGATCAGGAACTACGAGCAGTACTTC. Combining the CDR3 with reference TRBV7-2 and TRBJ2-7 gives the whole variable domain GAGVSQSPSNKVTEKGKDVELRCDPISGHTALYWYRQSLGQGLEFLIYFQGNSAPDKSGLPSDRFSAERTGGSVSTLTIQRTQQEDSAVYLCASSSIRNYEQYFGPGTRLTVT.

This clone was counted between two and nine times. The chain uses TRBV4-2 and TRBJ2-7; TRBD1 matches 11 bases. CDR3 length: 16 residues. J lost 4 bases, V lost 0 bases, and 5 bases had no gene match. Per the germline V gene, CDR1 is LGHNA and CDR2 is YNFKEQ. The CDR3 DNA reads TGTGCCAGCAGCCAAGAGTTTGGGGACAGGGGGTACGAGCAGTACTTC. This sequence encodes CASSQEFGDRGYEQYF.

The rearrangement uses TRBV7-9 and TRBJ1-1; 9 bases line up with TRBD1. The germline gives CDR1 SEHNR, CDR2 FQNEAQ (reference sequence). CDR3 length: 18 amino acids. The V segment lost 0 bases and the J segment 2 bases; nucleotides outside the gene matches: 10. For the CDR3, the DNA is TGTGCCAGCAGCTTAGCACTCTCAAGGACAGGGGAAAACACTGAAGCTTTCTTT. It codes for CASSLALSRTGENTEAFF.

The V call is TRBV18, the J call TRBJ1-2, with 8 bases identical to TRBD1. Germline-derived CDR1 and CDR2 are KGHSH and LQKENI. Trimming removed 3 bases from V and 3 bases from J; junction bases left unmatched: 6. The CDR3 totals 15 residues. DNA for the CDR3: TGTGCCAGCTCACCCCAGGGACAGGCACACTATGGCTACACCTTC. Translated, it gives CASSPQGQAHYGYTF.

This clone occurred a few times. This chain uses TRBV19 with TRBJ2-3; 8 bases are shared with TRBD2. The germline CDR1 and CDR2 sequences are LNHDA and SQIVND (reference sequence). This CDR3 is built from 16 residues. Unmatched junction bases numbered 8, after V lost 3 bases and J lost 3 bases. The DNA for the CDR3 is TGTGCCAGTAGTATGCCCGCGGGAGGAGGGACAGATACGCAGTATTTT. It specifies CASSMPAGGGTDTQYF.

V gene TRBV3-1 (or the pseudogene TRBV3-2) combines with J gene TRBJ2-4; D is perhaps TRBD2 (5 bases). CDR3 length: 18 amino acids. V gave up 0 bases and J gave up 5 bases, with 20 bases separating them. CDR1 and CDR2 (germline): LGHDT, YNNKEL (reference sequence). The CDR3: CASSQDQSGANLENIQYF. The DNA for the CDR3 is TGTGCCAGCAGCCAAGATCAGAGCGGAGCAAACCTAGAAAACATTCAGTACTTC.

The V gene is TRBV11-2, the J gene TRBJ2-5; no firm D call. With 4 bases removed from V and 5 bases from J, the gap between germline ends came to 14 bases. The germline V gene encodes CDR1 SGHAT and CDR2 FQNNGV. This CDR3 comprises 14 residues. The CDR3 is CASSSWLIMETQYF. CDR3 in DNA: TGTGCCAGCAGCTCCTGGCTGATTATGGAGACCCAGTACTTC.

The rearrangement links TRBV11-2 to TRBJ2-3; 8 bases are a match to TRBD2. The J segment lost 0 bases and the V segment lost 5 bases, leaving 13 bases of the junction unmatched. The germline V gene encodes CDR1 SGHAT and CDR2 FQNNGV. The CDR3 runs 18 residues. In DNA form, the CDR3 reads TGTGCCAGCAGCCCTGCACTAGCGGTTCTTTCTAGCACAGATACGCAGTATTTT. It encodes CASSPALAVLSSTDTQYF.

V is TRBV7-2 and J is TRBJ2-1; TRBD2 agrees at 8 bases. The CDR3 totals 16 residues. Germline V lookup: CDR1 SGHTA, CDR2 FQGNSA. V lost 0 bases to trimming and J lost 4 bases; unmatched junction nucleotides: 5. This chain's CDR3 is CASSLASGGGYNEQFF. The CDR3, as DNA: TGTGCCAGCAGCTTAGCGAGTGGCGGGGGGTACAATGAGCAGTTCTTC.

The V and J genes are TRBV18 and TRBJ2-3, with 14 bases fitting TRBD2. The CDR3 spans 18 residues. CDR1 is KGHSH and CDR2 is LQKENI in the germline V gene. With V trimmed by 0 bases and J by 5 bases, 7 bases remained unmatched. The CDR3 DNA reads as TGTGCCAGCTCACCACCAGGGACTAGCGGGAGTTGGGGAGATACGCAGTATTTT. Translating gives CASSPPGTSGSWGDTQYF.